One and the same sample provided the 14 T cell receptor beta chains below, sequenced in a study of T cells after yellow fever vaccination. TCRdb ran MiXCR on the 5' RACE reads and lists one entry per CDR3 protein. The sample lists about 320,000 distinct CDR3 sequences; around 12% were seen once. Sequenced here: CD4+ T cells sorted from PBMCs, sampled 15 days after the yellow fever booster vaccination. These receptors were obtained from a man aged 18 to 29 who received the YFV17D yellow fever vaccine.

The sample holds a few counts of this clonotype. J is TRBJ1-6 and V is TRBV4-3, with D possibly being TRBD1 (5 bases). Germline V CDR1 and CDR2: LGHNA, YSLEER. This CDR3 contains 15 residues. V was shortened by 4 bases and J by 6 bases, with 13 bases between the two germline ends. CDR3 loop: CASSRTGGTNSPLHF. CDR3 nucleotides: TGCGCCAGCAGCCGCACAGGCGGTACTAATTCACCCCTCCACTTT.

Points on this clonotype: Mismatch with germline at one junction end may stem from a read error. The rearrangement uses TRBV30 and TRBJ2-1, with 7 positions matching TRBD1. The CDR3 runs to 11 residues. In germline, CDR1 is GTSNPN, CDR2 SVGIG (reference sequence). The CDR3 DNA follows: TGTGCCTGGAACCCTGACAGGGTTCCCCTCTTC. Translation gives CAWNPDRVPLF.

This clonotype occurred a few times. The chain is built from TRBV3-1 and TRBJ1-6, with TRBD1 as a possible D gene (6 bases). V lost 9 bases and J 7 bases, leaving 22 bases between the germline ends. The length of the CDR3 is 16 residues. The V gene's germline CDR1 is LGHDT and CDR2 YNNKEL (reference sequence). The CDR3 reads CASSQLQGRPNSPLHF. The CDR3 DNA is TGTGCCAGTTCTCAGCTTCAGGGGCGGCCCAATTCACCCCTCCACTTT.

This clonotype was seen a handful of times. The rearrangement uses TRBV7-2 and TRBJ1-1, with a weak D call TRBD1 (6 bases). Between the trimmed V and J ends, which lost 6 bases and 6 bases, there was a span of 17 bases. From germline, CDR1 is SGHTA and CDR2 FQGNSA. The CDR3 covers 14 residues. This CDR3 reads CASSLGHSGAEAFF. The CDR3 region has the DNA TGTGCCAGCAGTTTGGGACATTCTGGGGCTGAAGCTTTCTTT.

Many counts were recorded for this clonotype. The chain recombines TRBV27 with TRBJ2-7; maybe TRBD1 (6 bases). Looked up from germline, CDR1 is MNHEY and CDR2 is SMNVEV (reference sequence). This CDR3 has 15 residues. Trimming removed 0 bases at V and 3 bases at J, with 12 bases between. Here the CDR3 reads CASSLSWDNYYEQYF. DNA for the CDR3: TGTGCCAGCAGTTTATCGTGGGACAACTACTACGAGCAGTACTTC.

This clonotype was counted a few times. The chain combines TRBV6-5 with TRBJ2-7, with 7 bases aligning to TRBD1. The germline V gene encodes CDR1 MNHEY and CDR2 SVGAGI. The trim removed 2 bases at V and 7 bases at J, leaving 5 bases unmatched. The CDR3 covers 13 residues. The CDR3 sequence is CASSYGRGWEQYF. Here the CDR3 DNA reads TGTGCCAGCAGTTACGGCAGGGGGTGGGAGCAGTACTTC.

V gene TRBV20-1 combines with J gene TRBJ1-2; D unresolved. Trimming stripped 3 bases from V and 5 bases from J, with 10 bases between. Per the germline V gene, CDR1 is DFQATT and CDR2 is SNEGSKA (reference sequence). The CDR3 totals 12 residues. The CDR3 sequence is CSASRFRYGYTF. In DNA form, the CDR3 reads TGCAGTGCTAGTCGTTTTCGGTATGGCTACACCTTC.

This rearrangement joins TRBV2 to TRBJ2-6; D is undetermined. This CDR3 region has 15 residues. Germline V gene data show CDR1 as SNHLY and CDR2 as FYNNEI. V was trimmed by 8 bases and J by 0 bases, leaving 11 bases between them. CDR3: CASWQAISGANVLTF. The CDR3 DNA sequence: TGTGCCAGCTGGCAGGCGATCTCTGGGGCCAACGTCCTGACTTTC.

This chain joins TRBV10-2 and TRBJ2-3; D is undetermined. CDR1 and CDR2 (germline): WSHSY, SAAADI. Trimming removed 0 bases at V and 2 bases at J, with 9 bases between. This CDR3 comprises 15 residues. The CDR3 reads CASSESAGPTDTQYF. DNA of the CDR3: TGCGCCAGCAGTGAGTCTGCTGGCCCCACAGATACGCAGTATTTT.

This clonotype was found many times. The CDR3, as DNA: TGCGCCAGCACCCTGTCGTCACCTTCTCACGAGCAGTACTTC. The encoded protein is CASTLSSPSHEQYF. V usage is TRBV5-1 and J usage is TRBJ2-7; D ambiguous. The CDR3 totals 14 residues. The germline V gene encodes CDR1 SGHRS and CDR2 YFSETQ. Between the trimmed V and J ends, which lost 6 bases and 5 bases, there was a span of 18 bases.

CDR3: CAISEPGSLNTIYF. CDR3 DNA sequence: TGTGCCATCAGTGAGCCGGGGAGTCTAAACACCATATATTTT. The rearrangement joins TRBV10-3 to TRBJ1-3; no definite D call. V was clipped by 2 bases and J by 6 bases, with 11 bases between them. The germline gives CDR1 ENHRY, CDR2 SYGVKD. This CDR3 region has 14 residues.

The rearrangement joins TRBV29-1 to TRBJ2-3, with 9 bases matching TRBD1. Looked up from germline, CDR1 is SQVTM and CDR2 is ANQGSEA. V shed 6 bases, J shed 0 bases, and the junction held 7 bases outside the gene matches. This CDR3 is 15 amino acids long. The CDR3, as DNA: TGCAGCGTGTCCCCTGGGACAGGGAGCACAGATACGCAGTATTTT. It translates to CSVSPGTGSTDTQYF.

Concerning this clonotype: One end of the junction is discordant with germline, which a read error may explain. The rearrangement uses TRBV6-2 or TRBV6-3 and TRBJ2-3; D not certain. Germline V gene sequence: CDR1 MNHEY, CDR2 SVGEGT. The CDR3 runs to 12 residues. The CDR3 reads CASSDSPDTQYF. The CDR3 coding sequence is TGTGCCAGCAGTGACTCCCCAGATACGCAGTATTTT.

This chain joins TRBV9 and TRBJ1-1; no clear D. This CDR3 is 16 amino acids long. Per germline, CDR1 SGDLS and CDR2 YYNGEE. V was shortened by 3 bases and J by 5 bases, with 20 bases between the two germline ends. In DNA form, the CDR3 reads TGTGCCAGCAGCGCCTCCCCCCGACAAGAGAGGACTGAAGCTTTCTTT. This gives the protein CASSASPRQERTEAFF.